Presented here are 11 T cell receptor beta chains from one specimen sequenced in a study of shared clonotypes between healthy human individuals (dated by TCRdb to 2019 to 2021). Library method: the immunoSEQ multiplex PCR assay. This immuneACCESS table, as held by TCRdb, lists in-frame sequences with V and J called but not all clones. Of the missing ones, under half trace to an unresolved V gene in checked studies; the others have no known cause. The table for this sample lists 800,000 to 950,000 clones; 90% to 98% of them were counted only once. Of the sample, less than 0.3% is held by the ten largest clones. CD8 naive samples were CD45RO-negative cells positively selected for CCR7, giving a CD45RA+CCR7+ population that excluded TemRA cells. Sequenced input: naive CD8+ T cells sorted from blood. This sample's cell subset or site label indicates: CD45RA+CCR7+. These receptors all stem from a man aged 25-45 years in good health.

V gene TRBV7-8 combines with J gene TRBJ2-1; D is undetermined. Between the trimmed V and J ends, which lost 5 bases and 2 bases, there was a span of 10 bases. Germline V CDR1 and CDR2: SGHVS, FQNEAQ. This CDR3 region has 14 residues. CDR3 bases: TGTGCCAGCAGCCCCAAGGACGCCTACAATGAGCAGTTCTTC. This codes for CASSPKDAYNEQFF.

The rearrangement links TRBV29-1 to TRBJ2-2; TRBD2 is a possible D gene (6 bases). Germline CDR1 reads SQVTM; CDR2 reads ANQGSEA. Trimming left V 7 bases short and J 0 bases short, with 15 bases between. This CDR3 is 15 amino acids long. The CDR3, as DNA: TGCAGCGCTACCGCGGGGTCAGCGAACACCGGGGAGCTGTTTTTT. Its translation is CSATAGSANTGELFF.

The V call is TRBV5-5, the J call TRBJ2-3; 9 bases agree with TRBD2. The J segment lost 8 bases and the V segment lost 1 base, leaving 5 bases of the junction unmatched. The CDR3 has 14 amino acids. Germline assignment: CDR1 SGHKS and CDR2 YYEKEE (reference sequence). CDR3 nucleotide sequence: TGTGCCAGCAGCTTGAGCGGGAGGCCGGGTACGCAGTATTTT. Protein product: CASSLSGRPGTQYF.

This chain links TRBV11-2 with TRBJ2-7; D not certain. The CDR3 is made up of 12 amino acids. V lost 6 bases to trimming and J lost 6 bases, with 12 bases between them. CDR1 and CDR2 (germline): SGHAT, FQNNGV. The CDR3 sequence is CASSHPGSEQYF. The CDR3 nucleotides read TGTGCCAGCAGTCACCCCGGCAGCGAGCAGTACTTC.

The rearrangement links TRBV25-1 to TRBJ1-1; no definite D call. Germline CDR1 MGHDK, CDR2 SYGVNS. The CDR3 runs 11 residues. Trimming pared 8 bases from V and 4 bases from J, leaving 8 bases between. The CDR3 nucleotides read TGTGCCAGCCAAGCAGGCACTGAAGCTTTCTTT. This encodes CASQAGTEAFF.

The CDR3 region is CASSDSPRDSNTEAFF. CDR3 sequence (DNA): TGTGCCAGCAGTGACTCACCCCGGGACAGCAACACTGAAGCTTTCTTT. The J gene is TRBJ1-1, the V gene TRBV2, with TRBD1 matching 7 bases. V dropped 3 bases and J dropped 2; count of bases not matched to a gene: 9. Looked up from germline, CDR1 is SNHLY and CDR2 is FYNNEI. The CDR3 loop spans 16 amino acids.

This clone was observed a handful of times. The chain employs TRBV7-2 and TRBJ2-6; a possible D gene is TRBD1 (6 bases). The CDR3 is 17 amino acids. CDR1 is SGHTA, CDR2 FQGNSA, per germline. The germline V and J ends were trimmed by 5 bases and 2 bases, with 16 bases remaining between them. CDR3 nucleotides: TGTGCCAGCAGCGTAAACAGGGTTAGCGCTGGGGCCAACGTCCTGACTTTC. This translates into CASSVNRVSAGANVLTF.

This chain joins TRBV6-6 and TRBJ1-1; D remains unclear. Trimming cost V 5 bases and J 8 bases, with 12 bases left between them. Per germline, CDR1 MNHNY and CDR2 SVGAGI (reference sequence). The CDR3 consists of 12 residues. DNA of the CDR3: TGTGCCAGCAGTCACCCGGGGTGGGAAGCTTTCTTT. It yields the protein CASSHPGWEAFF.

V is TRBV7-2 and J is TRBJ2-1; possible D gene TRBD2, 6 bases. Germline CDR1 is SGHTA and CDR2 is FQGNSA. The V gene lost 5 bases and the J gene lost 13 bases, with 15 bases spanning the gap. The CDR3 has 12 amino acids. The CDR3, as DNA: TGTGCCAGCAGCCCAATCGGGAGTGCCCAGTTCTTC. Amino acids: CASSPIGSAQFF.

The chain recombines TRBV5-1 with TRBJ2-7; D ambiguous. V lost 1 base and J lost 4, with 9 bases in between. The CDR3 spans 13 residues. Germline assignment: CDR1 SGHRS and CDR2 YFSETQ. The CDR3: CASSLRPQYEQYF. The CDR3 coding sequence is TGCGCCAGCAGCTTGAGGCCACAATACGAGCAGTACTTC.

Only one count was recorded for this clone. V is TRBV14 and J is TRBJ2-1; TRBD2 matches at 14 bases. Germline trimming cut 0 bases from V and 6 bases from J; bases unmatched to any gene: 4. The germline gives CDR1 SGHDN, CDR2 FVKESK. The CDR3 spans 17 residues. DNA for the CDR3: TGTGCCAGCAGCCAAGAGGGACTAGCGGGAGTGTCCAATGAGCAGTTCTTC. Protein sequence: CASSQEGLAGVSNEQFF.